This T cell receptor (beta chain) was observed in a study of shared clonotypes between healthy human individuals (dated by TCRdb to 2020 to 2021). Study-level background: The cohort included three men and two women between 18 and 49 years of age. For each donor, CD4 naive and CD4 memory were each given three plates, CD8 naive was given two plates, and CD8 memory was given one plate. To estimate repertoire size and how much clonotype sharing occurs between individuals, the study deeply sequenced the blood TCR repertoires of five healthy adults. To increase sequencing depth and limit assay-specific biases, different laboratories used diverse techniques to prepare libraries and sequence TCR repertoires. Between about 0.85 and 9.5 billion PBMCs per donor were obtained by leukapheresis. Results and caveats for the whole study, not just this receptor: Pairwise subsampling led to the expectation that sequencing depth would affect the degree of clonotype sharing among donors. Estimated clonotype richness was generally larger for naive than for memory subsets. Even with the large sequencing depth, rarefaction of the sorted-subset datasets indicated that sequencing was incomplete. When several donors were compared, the shared fraction of clonotypes was around 5.1% for naive CD4, approximately 3.3% for naive CD8, about 2.4% for memory CD4, and roughly 0.43% for memory CD8. Sampling was restricted to blood, and TCR repertoires in tissue are likely to differ from TCR repertoires in blood. Higher generation probabilities were observed for clonotypes shared by all four sorted-subset donors than for non-shared clonotypes. The small number of donors limited the genetic and exposure-history diversity represented.

The donors were healthy, HIV-negative adults who had no recently reported acute infections or vaccinations. All donors were Caucasian adults living in Nashville, Tennessee, USA. CD4+ T cells were enriched through magnetic negative selection, after which naive cells were positively selected on CD45RA and the remaining negative fraction served as the memory subset. Blood was collected by leukapheresis, and PBMCs were isolated by Ficoll-Histopaque density gradient centrifugation and then cryopreserved in liquid nitrogen vapor phase. Analytical flow cytometry was used to check the purity and quantity of each magnetically sorted T cell population. From each sorted fraction, genomic DNA was isolated and quantified by UV absorbance on a Nanodrop 2000c. Details on this clone: Its antigen specificity is not known. No quality values exist for individual bases; no much larger clone is one base distant.

Using the deep immunoSEQ assay, TCR CDR3 regions were amplified from genomic DNA by multiplex PCR. Extracted genomic DNA from each cell subset was distributed evenly across all wells of several immunoSEQ 96-well plates, and each plate was treated as a replicate. For sorted subsets, about 220 ng of genomic DNA, equivalent to roughly 33,000 T cell genomes, went into each replicate PCR. Purified libraries were measured with a Qubit 3.0 fluorometer, size-checked on a Bioanalyzer 2100, and measured again with the KAPA Library Quantification kit. Each immunoSEQ 96-well plate was sequenced on its own single-read 150-cycle Illumina NextSeq 550 flow cell. On the authors' methods: Because only junctional sequences without quality scores were contained in the immunoSEQ output, filtering matching that applied to full-length reads could not be performed. Sequences were annotated with PyIR, a Python wrapper for IgBLAST v1.9, using IMGT germline references to assign V/J genes and CDR3. Reads with weak V/J assignments (E-value above 1e-6), missing CDR3, stop codons, out-of-frame junctions, or ambiguous translated residues were removed. A V3J clonotype was defined by an identical inferred V gene, J gene, and CDR3 amino acid sequence. Percentage overlap between repertoires was computed as shared unique clonotypes divided by the size of the smaller repertoire. Repertoire richness was assessed with RTK rarefaction, the Chao1 estimator, and Recon v2.1 estimates of unobserved clonotypes. Generation probabilities were computed with OLGA for all TCRbeta clonotypes obtained by the gDNA method from four donors. This immuneACCESS table, as held by TCRdb, lists in-frame sequences with V and J called but not all clones. Of the missing ones, under half trace to an unresolved V gene in checked studies; the others have no known cause. V, J and clone size were drawn from that table, and D and trimming were deduced from the DNA. In this sample the table shows under 600,000 clones, less than 98% of which occur a single time. Roughly 0.05% of the sample is in the top ten clones.

The CDR3, cysteine through phenylalanine, is 12 amino acids long. The read is trimmed to its CDR3 DNA, 36 bases read in frame from base 1. CDR1 LNHNV and CDR2 YYDKDF were looked up in the germline V gene (reference sequence). The junction shows trimming of 2 bases on V and 8 bases on J, plus 9 bases between the germline ends. Recombination connected TRBV15 to TRBJ1-2; TRBD1 is a possible D gene, resting on 5 matching bases. This TCR was sampled from a woman aged 30 to 39 in good health. Material: naive CD4+ T cells sorted from blood. The cell subset or site label on this specimen signifies: CD45RA+ positively selected. This receptor has the CDR3 CATSRRDGGYTF. The DNA reads TGTGCCACCAGCAGAAGGGACGGCGGCTACACCTTC.